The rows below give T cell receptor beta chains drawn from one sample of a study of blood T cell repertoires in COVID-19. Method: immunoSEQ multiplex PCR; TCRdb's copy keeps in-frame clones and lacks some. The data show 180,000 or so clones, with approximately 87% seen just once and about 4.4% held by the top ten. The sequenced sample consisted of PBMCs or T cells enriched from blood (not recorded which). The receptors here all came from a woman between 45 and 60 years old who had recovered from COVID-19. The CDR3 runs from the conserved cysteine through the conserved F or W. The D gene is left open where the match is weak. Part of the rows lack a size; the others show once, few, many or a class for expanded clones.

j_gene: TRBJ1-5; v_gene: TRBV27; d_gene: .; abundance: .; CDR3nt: TGTGCCAGCAGTTTGTGGAGCAGGGGTGGGTATAGCAATCAGCCCCAGCATTTT; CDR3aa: CASSLWSRGGYSNQPQHF
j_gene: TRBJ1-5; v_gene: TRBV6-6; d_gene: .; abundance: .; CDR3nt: TGTGCCAGCAAGGGGTCGAGTCAGCCCCAGCATTTT; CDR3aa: CASKGSSQPQHF
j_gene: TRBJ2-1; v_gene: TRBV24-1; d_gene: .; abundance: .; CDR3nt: TGTGCCACCAGTGATTCCATGGTAGGACTATCCTCCTACAATGAGCAGTTCTTC; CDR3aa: CATSDSMVGLSSYNEQFF
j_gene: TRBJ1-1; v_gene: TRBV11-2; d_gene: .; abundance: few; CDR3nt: TGTGCCAGCAGCCCGGGCGGGGCGAACACTGAAGCTTTCTTT; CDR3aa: CASSPGGANTEAFF
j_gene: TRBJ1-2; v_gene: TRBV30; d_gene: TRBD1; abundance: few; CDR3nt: TGTGCCTGGAGTGTAACAGGGGGGTATGGCTACACCTTC; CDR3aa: CAWSVTGGYGYTF
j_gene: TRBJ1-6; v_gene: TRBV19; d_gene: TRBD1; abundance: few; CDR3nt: TGTGCCAGTAATCCGGTTTTTACTCGGACAGGGGTTTCACCCCTCCACTTT; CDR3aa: CASNPVFTRTGVSPLHF
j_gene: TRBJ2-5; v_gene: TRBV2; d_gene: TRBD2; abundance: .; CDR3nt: TGTGCCAGGGGGGGGACTAGCGAGACCCAGTACTTC; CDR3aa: CARGGTSETQYF
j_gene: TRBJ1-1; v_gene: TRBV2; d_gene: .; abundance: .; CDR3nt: TGTGCCAGCAGTGAAGTTAGCCCGTCTTCCATGAACACTGAAGCTTTCTTT; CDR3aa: CASSEVSPSSMNTEAFF
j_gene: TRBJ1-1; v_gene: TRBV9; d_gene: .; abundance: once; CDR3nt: TGTGCCAGCAGCGTACTTCCCGGGGACACTGAAGCTTTCTTT; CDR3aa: CASSVLPGDTEAFF
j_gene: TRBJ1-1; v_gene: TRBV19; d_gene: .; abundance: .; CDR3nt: TGTGCCAGTAGTAGACAATCCGGCCGGATGAACACTGAAGCTTTCTTT; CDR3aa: CASSRQSGRMNTEAFF
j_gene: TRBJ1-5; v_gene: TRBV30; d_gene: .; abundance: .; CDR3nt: TGTGCCTGGAGTGTCAGGTCCGGGACACCAAGCAATCAGCCCCAGCATTTT; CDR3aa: CAWSVRSGTPSNQPQHF
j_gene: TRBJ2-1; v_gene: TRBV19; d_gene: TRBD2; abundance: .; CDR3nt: TGTGCCAGTAGTAGTCTAGCGGGAGTTTCCTACAATGAGCAGTTCTTC; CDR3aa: CASSSLAGVSYNEQFF
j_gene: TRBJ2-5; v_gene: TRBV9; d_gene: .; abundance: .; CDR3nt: TGTGCCAGCAGCCCTGGCGTGGGGGGAGAGACCCAGTACTTC; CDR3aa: CASSPGVGGETQYF
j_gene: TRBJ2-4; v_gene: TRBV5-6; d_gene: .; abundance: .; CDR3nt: TGTGCCAGCAGCTTGGGTGGGCGCGAAAACATTCAGTACTTC; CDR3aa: CASSLGGRENIQYF
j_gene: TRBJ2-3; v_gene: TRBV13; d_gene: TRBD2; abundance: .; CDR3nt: TGTGCCAGCAGCTCCCAAGCGGGAGCTGAACCAGATACGCAGTATTTT; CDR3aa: CASSSQAGAEPDTQYF
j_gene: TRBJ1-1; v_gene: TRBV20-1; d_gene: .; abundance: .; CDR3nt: TGCAGTGCTAGTTTGGGGGGCACTGAAGCTTTCTTT; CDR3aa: CSASLGGTEAFF
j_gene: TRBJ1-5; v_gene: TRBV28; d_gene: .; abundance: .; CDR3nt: TGTGCCAGCAGCCCGTGGAGGGGCGATCAGCCCCAGCATTTT; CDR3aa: CASSPWRGDQPQHF
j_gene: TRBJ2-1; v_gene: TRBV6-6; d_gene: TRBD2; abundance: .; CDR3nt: TGTGCCAGCAGTAGGGGGCCGGGACTAGCGGGAACTGAGCAGTTCTTC; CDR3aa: CASSRGPGLAGTEQFF
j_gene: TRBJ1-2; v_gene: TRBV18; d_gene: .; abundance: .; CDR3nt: TGTGCCAGCTCACCAGGGCCGGCCGCGAACTATGGCTACACCTTC; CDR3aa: CASSPGPAANYGYTF
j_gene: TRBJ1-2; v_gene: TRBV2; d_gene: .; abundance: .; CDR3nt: TGTGCCAGCTTTCGGAACGCCAGGGTTGGCTACACCTTC; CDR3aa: CASFRNARVGYTF
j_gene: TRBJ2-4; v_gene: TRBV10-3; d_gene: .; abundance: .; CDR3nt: TGTGCCATCAGTGAGTCGGAACTATCAATAGCCAAAAACATTCAGTACTTC; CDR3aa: CAISESELSIAKNIQYF
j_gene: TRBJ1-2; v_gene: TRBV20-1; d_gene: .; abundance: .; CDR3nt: TGCAGTGCTAGAGCAGGGGTCGGCTACACCTTC; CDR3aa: CSARAGVGYTF
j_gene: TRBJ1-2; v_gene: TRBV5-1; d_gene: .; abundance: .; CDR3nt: TGCGCCAGCAGCTTGGCCCCAAGGCAGGGTGGGGGCTACACCTTC; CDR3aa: CASSLAPRQGGGYTF
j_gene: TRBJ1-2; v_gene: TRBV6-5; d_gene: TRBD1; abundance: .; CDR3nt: TGTGCCAGCAGATCCCCGGGACAGGGGGACTATGGCTACACCTTC; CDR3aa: CASRSPGQGDYGYTF
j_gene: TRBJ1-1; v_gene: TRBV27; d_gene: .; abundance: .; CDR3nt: TGTGCCAGCTCGAAAATCGGACGGACTTTCAACACTGAAGCTTTCTTT; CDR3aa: CASSKIGRTFNTEAFF
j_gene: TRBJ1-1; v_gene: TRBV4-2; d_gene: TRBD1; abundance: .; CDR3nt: TGTGCCAGCAGCCAAGATCCGGGGGGGACAGGGGGAACTGAAGCTTTCTTT; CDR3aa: CASSQDPGGTGGTEAFF
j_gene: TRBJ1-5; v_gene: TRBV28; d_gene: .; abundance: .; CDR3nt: TGTGCCAGCAGTTCCTACAGGGAACAGCCCCAGCATTTT; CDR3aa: CASSSYREQPQHF
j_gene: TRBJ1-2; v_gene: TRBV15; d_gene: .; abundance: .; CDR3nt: TGTGCCACCAGCAGAGCTTTAAACTATGGCTACACCTTC; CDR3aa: CATSRALNYGYTF
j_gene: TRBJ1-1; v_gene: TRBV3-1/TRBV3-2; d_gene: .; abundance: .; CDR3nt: TGTGCCAGCAGCCAAGGGCAGGTGATGAACACTGAAGCTTTCTTT; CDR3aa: CASSQGQVMNTEAFF
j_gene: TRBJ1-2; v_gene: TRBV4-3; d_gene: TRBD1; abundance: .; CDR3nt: TGCGCCAGCAGCCAGACGGGACAGAGCCTTAACTATGGCTACACCTTC; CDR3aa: CASSQTGQSLNYGYTF
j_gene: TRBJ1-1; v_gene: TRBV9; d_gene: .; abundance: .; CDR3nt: TGTGCCAGCAGCCCCTGGGGCGCTGAAGCTTTCTTT; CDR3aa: CASSPWGAEAFF
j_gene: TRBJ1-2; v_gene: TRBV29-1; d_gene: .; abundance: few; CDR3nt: TGCAGCGTTGAGGTCCCCGGGGAGGGAGGCTACACCTTC; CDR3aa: CSVEVPGEGGYTF
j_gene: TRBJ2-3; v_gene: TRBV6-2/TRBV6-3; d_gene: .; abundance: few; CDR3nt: TGTGCCAGCAGTTACGAGGTCAGAAGCACAGATACGCAGTATTTT; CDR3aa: CASSYEVRSTDTQYF
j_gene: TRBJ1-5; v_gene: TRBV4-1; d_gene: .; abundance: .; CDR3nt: TGCGCCAGCAGCCAAGAACGGTGGGCTGGGCAGCCCCAGCATTTT; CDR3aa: CASSQERWAGQPQHF
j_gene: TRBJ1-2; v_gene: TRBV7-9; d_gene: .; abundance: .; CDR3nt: TGTGCCAGCAGCTTAGCCTTCGGACCCCGGGATGGCCGCTATGGCTACACCTTC; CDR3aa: CASSLAFGPRDGRYGYTF
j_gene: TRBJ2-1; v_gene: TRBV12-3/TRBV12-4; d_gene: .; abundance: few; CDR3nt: TGTGCCAGCAGAATAACAGGGAACAATGAGCAGTTCTTC; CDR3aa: CASRITGNNEQFF
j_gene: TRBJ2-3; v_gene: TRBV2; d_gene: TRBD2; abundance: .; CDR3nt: TGTGCCAGCAGTCGGTGTCGCGAGGTGCCGCACCTAGCGGGAGGGCCAGATACGCAGTATTTT; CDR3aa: CASSRCREVPHLAGGPDTQYF
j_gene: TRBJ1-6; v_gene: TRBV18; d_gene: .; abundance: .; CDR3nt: TGTGCCAGCTCGGGGACAATGCTTGGTGCCTTTAATTCACCCCTCCACTTT; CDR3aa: CASSGTMLGAFNSPLHF
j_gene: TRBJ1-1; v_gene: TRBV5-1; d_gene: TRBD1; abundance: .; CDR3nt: TGCGCCAGCAGCTTGTCGGGACAGGCCCCTAGGGCTGAAGCTTTCTTT; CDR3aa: CASSLSGQAPRAEAFF
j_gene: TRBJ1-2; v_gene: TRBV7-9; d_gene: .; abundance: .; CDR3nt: TGTGCCAGCAGCCCAGGAGGTCGGGACTTGTATGGCTACACCTTC; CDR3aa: CASSPGGRDLYGYTF
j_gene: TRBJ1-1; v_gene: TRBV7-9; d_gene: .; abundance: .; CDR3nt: TGTGCCAGCAGCTTAGGTCAGAACACTGAAGCTTTCTTT; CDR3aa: CASSLGQNTEAFF
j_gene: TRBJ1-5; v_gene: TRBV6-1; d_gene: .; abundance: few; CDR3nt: TGTGCCAGCAGTGAACTTGGCAGGGTCAATCAGCCCCAGCATTTT; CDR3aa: CASSELGRVNQPQHF
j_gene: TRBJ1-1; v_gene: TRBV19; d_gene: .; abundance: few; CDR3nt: TGTGCCAGTAGTATAAAGGCAGGGGCGAACACTGAAGCTTTCTTT; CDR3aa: CASSIKAGANTEAFF
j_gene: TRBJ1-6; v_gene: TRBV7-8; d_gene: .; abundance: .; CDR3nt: TGTGCCAGCAGCTTACGACAGCCAAATTCACCCCTCCACTTT; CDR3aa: CASSLRQPNSPLHF
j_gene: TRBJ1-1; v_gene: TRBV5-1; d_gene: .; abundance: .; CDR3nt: TGCGCCAGCAGCTTGAGCCCCACAGGGAATGCTGAAGCTTTCTTT; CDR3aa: CASSLSPTGNAEAFF
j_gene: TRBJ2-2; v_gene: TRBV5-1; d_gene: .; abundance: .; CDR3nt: TGCGCCAGCAGCCGGGGAGACGCCGGGGAGCTGTTTTTT; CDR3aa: CASSRGDAGELFF
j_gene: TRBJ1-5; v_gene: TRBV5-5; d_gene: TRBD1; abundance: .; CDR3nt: TGTGCCAGCAGCTTGGGGGACAGGATTTTTCAGCCCCAGCATTTT; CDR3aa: CASSLGDRIFQPQHF
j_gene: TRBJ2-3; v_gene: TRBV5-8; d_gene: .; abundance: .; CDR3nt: TGTGCCAGCATCTGGGGCTCGGGCCCCACAGATACGCAGTATTTT; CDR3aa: CASIWGSGPTDTQYF
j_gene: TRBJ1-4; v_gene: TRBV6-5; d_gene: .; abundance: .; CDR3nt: TGTGCCAGCAGTTACGAAGGAGGCCAGGGGCGGCGAAAACTGTTTTTT; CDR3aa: CASSYEGGQGRRKLFF
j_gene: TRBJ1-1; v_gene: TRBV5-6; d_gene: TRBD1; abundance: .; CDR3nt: TGTGCCAGCAGCTCTCAGACAGGGGGCAGGTGGGGAGCTTTCTTT; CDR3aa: CASSSQTGGRWGAFF
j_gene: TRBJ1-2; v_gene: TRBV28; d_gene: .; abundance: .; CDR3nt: TGTGCTACCACGTGGGGGCCCTATGGCTACACCTTC; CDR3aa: CATTWGPYGYTF
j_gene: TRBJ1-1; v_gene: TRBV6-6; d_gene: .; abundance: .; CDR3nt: TGTGCCAGCAGGGAAAGGGGTCCTGTGAACACTGAAGCTTTCTTT; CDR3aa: CASRERGPVNTEAFF
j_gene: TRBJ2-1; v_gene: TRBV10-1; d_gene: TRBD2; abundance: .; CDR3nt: TGCGCCAGCAGCGGGGGACTAGCGGGGTACAATGAGCAGTTCTTC; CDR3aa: CASSGGLAGYNEQFF
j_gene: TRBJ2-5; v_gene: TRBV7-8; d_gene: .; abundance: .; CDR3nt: .; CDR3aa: CASSPRLYPNLAGGSYILETQYF
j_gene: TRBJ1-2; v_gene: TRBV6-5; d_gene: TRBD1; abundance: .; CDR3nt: TGTGCCAGCAGATACGACAGGGGTCGGGCCTATGGCTACACCTTC; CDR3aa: CASRYDRGRAYGYTF